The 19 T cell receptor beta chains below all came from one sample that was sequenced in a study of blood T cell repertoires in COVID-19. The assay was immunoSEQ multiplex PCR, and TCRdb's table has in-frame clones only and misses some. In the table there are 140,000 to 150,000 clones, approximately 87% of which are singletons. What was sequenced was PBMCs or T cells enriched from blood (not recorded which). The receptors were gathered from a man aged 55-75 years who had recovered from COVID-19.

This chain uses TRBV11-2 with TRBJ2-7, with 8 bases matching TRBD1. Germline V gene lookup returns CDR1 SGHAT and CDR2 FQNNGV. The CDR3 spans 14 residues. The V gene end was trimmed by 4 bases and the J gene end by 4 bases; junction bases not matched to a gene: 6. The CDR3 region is CASSSRTGPYEQYF. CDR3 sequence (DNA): TGTGCCAGCAGCTCACGGACAGGGCCATACGAGCAGTACTTC.

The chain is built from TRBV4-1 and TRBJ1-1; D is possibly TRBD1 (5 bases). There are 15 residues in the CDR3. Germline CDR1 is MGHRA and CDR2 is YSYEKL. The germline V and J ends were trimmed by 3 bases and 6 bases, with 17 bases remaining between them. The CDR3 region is CASSQGGTFGAEAFF. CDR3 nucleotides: TGCGCCAGCAGCCAGGGAGGGACCTTTGGGGCTGAAGCTTTCTTT.

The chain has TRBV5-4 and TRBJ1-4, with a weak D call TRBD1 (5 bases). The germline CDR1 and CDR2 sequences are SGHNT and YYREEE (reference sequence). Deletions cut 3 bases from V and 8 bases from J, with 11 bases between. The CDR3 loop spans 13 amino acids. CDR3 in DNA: TGTGCCAGCAGCTCGGGGGGTAGAGAAAAACTGTTTTTT. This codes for CASSSGGREKLFF.

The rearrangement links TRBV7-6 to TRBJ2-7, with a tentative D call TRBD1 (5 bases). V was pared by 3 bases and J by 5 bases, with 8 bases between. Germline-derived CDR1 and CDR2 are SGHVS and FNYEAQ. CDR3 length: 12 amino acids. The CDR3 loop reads CASSFTGNEQYF. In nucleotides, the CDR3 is TGTGCCAGCAGCTTCACAGGAAACGAGCAGTACTTC.

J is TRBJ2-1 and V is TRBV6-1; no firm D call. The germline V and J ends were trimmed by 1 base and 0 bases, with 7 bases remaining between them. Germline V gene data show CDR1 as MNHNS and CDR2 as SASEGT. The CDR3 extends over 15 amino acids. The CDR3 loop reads CASSEVASSYNEQFF. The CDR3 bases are TGTGCCAGCAGTGAAGTAGCAAGCTCCTACAATGAGCAGTTCTTC.

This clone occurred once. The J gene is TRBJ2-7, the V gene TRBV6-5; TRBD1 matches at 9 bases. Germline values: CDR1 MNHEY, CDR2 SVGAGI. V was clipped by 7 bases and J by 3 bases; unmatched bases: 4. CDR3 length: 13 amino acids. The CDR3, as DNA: TGTGCCAGCACGAGGGACAGGGACTACGAGCAGTACTTC. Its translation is CASTRDRDYEQYF.

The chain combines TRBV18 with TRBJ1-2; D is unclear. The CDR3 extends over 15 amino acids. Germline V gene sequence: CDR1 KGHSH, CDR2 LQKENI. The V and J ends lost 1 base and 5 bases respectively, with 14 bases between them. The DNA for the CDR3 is TGTGCCAGCTCACCACGAAGCGGTCTGGGGTATGGCTACACCTTC. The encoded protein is CASSPRSGLGYGYTF.

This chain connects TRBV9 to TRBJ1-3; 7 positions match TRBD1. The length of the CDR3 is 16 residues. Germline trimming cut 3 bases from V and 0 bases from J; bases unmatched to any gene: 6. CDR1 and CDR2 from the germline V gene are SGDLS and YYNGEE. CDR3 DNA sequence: TGTGCCAGCAGCGAACACAGGGGCCTCTCTGGAAACACCATATATTTT. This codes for CASSEHRGLSGNTIYF.

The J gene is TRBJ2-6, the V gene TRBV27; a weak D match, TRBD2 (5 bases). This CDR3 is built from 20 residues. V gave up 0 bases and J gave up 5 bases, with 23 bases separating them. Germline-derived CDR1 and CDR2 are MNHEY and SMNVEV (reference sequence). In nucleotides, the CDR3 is TGTGCCAGCAGTTTATCAGTAAGGAGAAGAGGGCTAATGCGGGCCAACGTCCTGACTTTC. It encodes CASSLSVRRRGLMRANVLTF. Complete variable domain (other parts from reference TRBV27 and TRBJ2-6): EAQVTQNPRYLITVTGKKLTVTCSQNMNHEYMSWYRQDPGLGLRQIYYSMNVEVTDKGDVPEGYKVSRKEKRNFPLILESPSPNQTSLYFCASSLSVRRRGLMRANVLTFGAGSRLTVL.

Here the CDR3 DNA reads TGTGCCAGCAGCTTAGACTGGACAGGGGGCGCTGAAGCTTTCTTT. Its protein product is CASSLDWTGGAEAFF. J is TRBJ1-1 and V is TRBV11-2, with 11 bases aligning to TRBD1. CDR1 and CDR2 from the germline V gene are SGHAT and FQNNGV. This CDR3 comprises 15 residues. J lost 6 bases, V lost 0 bases, and 3 bases had no gene match.

The CDR3 protein is CASSVPGQTNTEAFF. DNA for the CDR3: TGTGCCAGCAGCGTTCCGGGACAAACGAACACTGAAGCTTTCTTT. The rearrangement links TRBV4-2 to TRBJ1-1; weak D call: TRBD1 (6 bases). The germline V gene encodes CDR1 LGHNA and CDR2 YNFKEQ. Trimming took 5 bases from V and 1 from J, leaving 14 bases between them. The CDR3 spans 15 residues.

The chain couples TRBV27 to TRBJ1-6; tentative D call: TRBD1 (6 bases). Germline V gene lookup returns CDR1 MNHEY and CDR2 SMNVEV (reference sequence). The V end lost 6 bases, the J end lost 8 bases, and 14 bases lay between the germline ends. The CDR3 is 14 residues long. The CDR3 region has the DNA TGTGCCAGCAGGAGAGGGGGTTATGATTCACCCCTCCACTTT. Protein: CASRRGGYDSPLHF.

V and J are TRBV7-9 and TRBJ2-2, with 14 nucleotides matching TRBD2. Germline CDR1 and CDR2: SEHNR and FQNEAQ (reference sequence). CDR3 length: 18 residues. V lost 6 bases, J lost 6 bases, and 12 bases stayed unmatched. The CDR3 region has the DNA TGTGCCAGCAGGGGGACTAGCGGGAGCCCCAGGGGACCCGGGGAGCTGTTTTTT. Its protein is CASRGTSGSPRGPGELFF.

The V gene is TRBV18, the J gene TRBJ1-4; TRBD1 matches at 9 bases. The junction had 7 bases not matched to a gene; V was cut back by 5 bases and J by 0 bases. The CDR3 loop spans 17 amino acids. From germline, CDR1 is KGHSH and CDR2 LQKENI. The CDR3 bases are TGTGCCAGCTCAAGGGGACAGGGAGATGCAACTAATGAAAAACTGTTTTTT. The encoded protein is CASSRGQGDATNEKLFF.

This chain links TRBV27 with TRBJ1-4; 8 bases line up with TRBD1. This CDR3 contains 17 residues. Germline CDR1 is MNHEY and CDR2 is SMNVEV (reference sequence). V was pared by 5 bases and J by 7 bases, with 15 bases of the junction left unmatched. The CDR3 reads CASSRHQGAREGEKLFF. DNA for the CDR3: TGTGCCAGCAGTCGACACCAGGGGGCTAGGGAAGGTGAAAAACTGTTTTTT.

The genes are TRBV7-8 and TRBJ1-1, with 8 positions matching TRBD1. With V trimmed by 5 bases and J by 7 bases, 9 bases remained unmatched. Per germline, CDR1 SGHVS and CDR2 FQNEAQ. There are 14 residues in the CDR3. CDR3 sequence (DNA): TGTGCCAGCAGCCCAAAGACAGGGGCGGGTGAAGCTTTCTTT. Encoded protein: CASSPKTGAGEAFF.

The CDR3 spells CASSQGALPLNQPQHF. The DNA of the CDR3 is TGTGCCAGTAGTCAGGGGGCCCTTCCCCTCAATCAGCCCCAGCATTTT. This chain links TRBV19 with TRBJ1-5; 8 bases fit TRBD1. Unmatched junction bases numbered 9, after V lost 5 bases and J lost 3 bases. The CDR3 is made up of 16 amino acids. Germline V gives CDR1 LNHDA, CDR2 SQIVND (reference sequence).

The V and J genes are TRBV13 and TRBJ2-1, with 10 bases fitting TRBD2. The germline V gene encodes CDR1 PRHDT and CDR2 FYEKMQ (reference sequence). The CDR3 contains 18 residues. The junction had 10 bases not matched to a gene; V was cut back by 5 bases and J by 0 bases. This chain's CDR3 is CASSPGLAAPSSYNEQFF. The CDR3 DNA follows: TGTGCCAGCAGCCCCGGACTAGCGGCTCCCAGCTCCTACAATGAGCAGTTCTTC.

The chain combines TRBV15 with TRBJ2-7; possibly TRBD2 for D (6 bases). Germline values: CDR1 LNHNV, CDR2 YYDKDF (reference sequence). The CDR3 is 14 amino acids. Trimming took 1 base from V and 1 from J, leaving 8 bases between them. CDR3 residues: CATSRAGSSYEQYF. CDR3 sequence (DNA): TGTGCCACCAGCAGAGCCGGGAGTTCCTACGAGCAGTACTTC.